One and the same sample provided the 17 T cell receptor beta chains below, sequenced in a study of blood T cell repertoires in COVID-19. Using immunoSEQ multiplex PCR, the repertoire was profiled, and TCRdb retains in-frame clones only, with some absent. The sample yields 130,000 to 150,000 clones, less than 90% seen once. Sample: peripheral blood. All receptors come from a human donor in a cohort sampled during active COVID-19.

The chain recombines TRBV5-5 with TRBJ1-6; a possible D gene is TRBD1 (5 bases). V gave up 1 base and J gave up 7 bases, with 18 bases separating them. This CDR3 has 17 residues. Germline V gene data show CDR1 as SGHKS and CDR2 as YYEKEE (reference sequence). The CDR3 nucleotides are TGTGCCAGCAGCTTGCCCAGCTCGGCAGGGAACAATTCACCCCTCCACTTT. Protein product: CASSLPSSAGNNSPLHF.

The chain employs TRBV5-1 and TRBJ2-1, with 7 bases aligning to TRBD1. The CDR3 totals 16 residues. The V gene end was trimmed by 3 bases and the J gene end by 0 bases; junction bases not matched to a gene: 6. The germline gives CDR1 SGHRS, CDR2 YFSETQ. This chain's CDR3 is CASSYGQASSYNEQFF. The CDR3 DNA reads as TGCGCCAGCAGCTACGGACAGGCCAGCTCCTACAATGAGCAGTTCTTC.

V is TRBV18 and J is TRBJ1-3; D is uncertain. The CDR3 consists of 14 residues. Germline CDR1 KGHSH, CDR2 LQKENI. V was trimmed by 2 bases and J by 0 bases, leaving 5 bases between them. The CDR3 sequence: CASSPSSSGNTIYF. The CDR3 DNA is TGTGCCAGCTCACCAAGTAGCTCTGGAAACACCATATATTTT. The complete variable domain, with remaining parts taken from reference TRBV18 and TRBJ1-3, reads NAGVMQNPRHLVRRRGQEARLRCSPMKGHSHVYWYRQLPEEGLKFMVYLQKENIIDESGMPKERFSAEFPKEGPSILRIQQVVRGDSAAYFCASSPSSSGNTIYFGEGSWLTVV.

The V call is TRBV4-3, the J call TRBJ1-1, with a weak D call TRBD1 (5 bases). CDR1 is LGHNA and CDR2 is YSLEER in the germline V gene. The length of the CDR3 is 15 residues. Trimming pared 0 bases from V and 6 bases from J, leaving 14 bases between. The CDR3 sequence: CASSQEGGGAAEAFF. The CDR3 nucleotides read TGCGCCAGCAGCCAAGAGGGAGGAGGGGCGGCTGAAGCTTTCTTT.

The V call is TRBV12-3 or TRBV12-4, the J call TRBJ2-7; D is possibly TRBD1 (5 bases). V was shortened by 2 bases and J by 6 bases, with 11 bases between the two germline ends. The CDR3 has 13 residues. In DNA form, the CDR3 reads TGTGCCAGCAGTTTAACAGGATCGAGCGAGCAGTACTTC. It is translated as CASSLTGSSEQYF.

CDR3 region: CASSLARENTIYF. The CDR3 region has the DNA TGTGCCAGCAGCTTGGCCCGGGAAAACACCATATATTTT. This chain joins TRBV7-6 and TRBJ1-3; D is uncertain. V was shortened by 3 bases and J by 6 bases, with 9 bases between the two germline ends. This CDR3 is 13 amino acids long. Germline CDR1 SGHVS, CDR2 FNYEAQ.

The chain links TRBV2 to TRBJ1-2; D unclear. The V gene lost 7 bases and the J gene lost 8 bases, with 11 bases spanning the gap. From germline, CDR1 is SNHLY and CDR2 FYNNEI. The CDR3 is 11 amino acids. The CDR3 region is CASTRFGGYTF. CDR3 bases: TGTGCCAGCACCCGGTTCGGGGGCTACACCTTC.

This chain uses TRBV7-2 with TRBJ2-3; TRBD2 might be the D (5 bases). V shed 6 bases and J shed 0 bases, with 22 bases lying between them. CDR3 length equals 18 residues. Germline V CDR1 and CDR2: SGHTA, FQGNSA. CDR3 sequence: CASRSGWWYTSSTDTQYF. CDR3 bases: TGTGCCAGCAGATCGGGATGGTGGTACACCTCTAGCACAGATACGCAGTATTTT.

This rearrangement joins TRBV7-3 to TRBJ2-1, with D possibly being TRBD1 (5 bases). The V and J ends lost 1 base and 0 bases respectively, with 13 bases between them. The CDR3 spans 17 residues. Germline V gene sequence: CDR1 SGHTA, CDR2 FQGTGA. The CDR3 sequence: CASSLRAGYRSYNEQFF. CDR3 nucleotide sequence: TGTGCCAGCAGCTTAAGGGCAGGGTACCGCTCCTACAATGAGCAGTTCTTC.

The chain carries TRBV27 and TRBJ2-7, with a possible D match to TRBD1 (5 bases). CDR3 length: 13 amino acids. Germline lookup yields CDR1 MNHEY and CDR2 SMNVEV (reference sequence). V dropped 9 bases and J dropped 3 bases, with 15 bases sitting between them. CDR3: CASFDSNRYEQYF. The CDR3 DNA follows: TGTGCCAGTTTCGACAGCAACCGCTACGAGCAGTACTTC.

The chain uses TRBV30 and TRBJ1-4; a weak D match, TRBD1 (6 bases). The ends were cut back, 1 base at V and 12 bases at J, with 12 bases in the middle. The CDR3 is made up of 12 amino acids. Germline V gene data show CDR1 as GTSNPN and CDR2 as SVGIG (reference sequence). DNA for the CDR3: TGTGCCTGGAGTGGACAGGCCGGTGAACTGTTTTTT. This sequence encodes CAWSGQAGELFF.

V and J are TRBV5-1 and TRBJ2-3, with D tentatively TRBD2 (6 bases). The CDR3 is made up of 14 amino acids. Per germline, CDR1 SGHRS and CDR2 YFSETQ. V dropped 4 bases and J dropped 2 bases, with 11 bases sitting between them. DNA for the CDR3: TGCGCCAGCAGCCCTCGGGACTTCACAGATACGCAGTATTTT. This translates into CASSPRDFTDTQYF. The full variable domain, with the rest looked up from reference TRBV5-1 and TRBJ2-3, is KAGVTQTPRYLIKTRGQQVTLSCSPISGHRSVSWYQQTPGQGLQFLFEYFSETQRNKGNFPGRFSGRQFSNSRSEMNVSTLELGDSALYLCASSPRDFTDTQYFGPGTRLTVL.

This chain uses TRBV19 with TRBJ1-1; no clear D. In germline, CDR1 is LNHDA, CDR2 SQIVND (reference sequence). V lost 3 bases and J 3 bases, leaving 20 bases between the germline ends. The CDR3 runs to 17 residues. CDR3 nucleotides: TGTGCCAGTAGTATCGTTGAGATGAGGGCATACGACACTGAAGCTTTCTTT. Residues: CASSIVEMRAYDTEAFF.

The chain has TRBV7-6 and TRBJ2-2, with D perhaps TRBD2 (5 bases). CDR1 is SGHVS and CDR2 is FNYEAQ in the germline V gene. Between the trimmed V and J ends, which lost 1 base and 0 bases, there was a span of 6 bases. The CDR3 is 15 residues long. DNA of the CDR3: TGTGCCAGCAGCTTAGGAGCGGCGAACACCGGGGAGCTGTTTTTT. It is translated as CASSLGAANTGELFF.

The chain recombines TRBV6-2 or TRBV6-3 with TRBJ2-7; maybe TRBD2 (6 bases). Germline values: CDR1 MNHEY, CDR2 SVGEGT. Trimming removed 2 bases at V and 0 bases at J, with 11 bases between. CDR3 length: 15 residues. The CDR3, as DNA: TGTGCCAGCAGTTACCGGAACGGGGGCTCCTACGAGCAGTACTTC. Translating gives CASSYRNGGSYEQYF.

The V call is TRBV30, the J call TRBJ2-5; D not resolved. The V and J ends lost 3 bases and 3 bases respectively, with 17 bases between them. The germline CDR1 and CDR2 sequences are GTSNPN and SVGIG (reference sequence). The CDR3 has 15 residues. CDR3: CAWSEPPRMKETQYF. In nucleotides, the CDR3 is TGTGCCTGGAGCGAGCCGCCCCGAATGAAAGAGACCCAGTACTTC.

The J gene is TRBJ2-3, the V gene TRBV4-2, with 9 bases fitting TRBD2. The germline CDR1 and CDR2 sequences are LGHNA and YNFKEQ. V lost 3 bases, J lost 4 bases, and 5 bases stayed unmatched. This CDR3 is built from 15 residues. CDR3 coding DNA: TGTGCCAGCAGCCATGGCGGGGGGGCGGCAGATACGCAGTATTTT. Its translation: CASSHGGGAADTQYF.